The text below deals with one T cell receptor (beta chain). These data come from a study of blood T cell repertoires in COVID-19. Whole-study context: Researchers got acute and convalescent COVID-19 samples from the United States, Italy and Spain.

Per the authors' pipeline: Researchers report that nucleated cell counts were estimated from reference gene primer amplification. Method: immunoSEQ multiplex PCR; TCRdb's copy keeps in-frame clones and lacks some. Clone size and the V and J calls come from that table; the DNA yielded D and trimming. The sample carries 140,000 to 150,000 clones, roughly 80% recorded once. The V end lost 3 bases, the J end lost 3 bases, and 14 bases lay between the germline ends. Germline assignment: CDR1 MNHEY and CDR2 SMNVEV (reference sequence). The CDR3 runs to 15 residues. This receptor was identified in a man between 50 and 59 years old with active or convalescent COVID-19. The V and J genes are TRBV27 and TRBJ1-1; D gene ambiguous. The specimen was peripheral blood. CDR3 bases: TGTGCCAGCAGTTTCCAGCCTATAGCGGACACTGAAGCTTTCTTT. Translation: CASSFQPIADTEAFF.